The rows below give T cell receptor beta chains drawn from one sample of a study of T cell repertoires in cytomegalovirus infection. TCRdb passed the reads through MiXCR, listing each CDR3 protein once. Of 550,000 to 700,000 distinct CDR3 sequences listed, over 35% are singletons. The antigens these receptors bind are not known. The sample in question was cultured PBMCs, obtained from culture after CMV antigen stimulation. These receptors all come from a human donor in good health (CMV status not recorded). Some clones in this sample may be carry-over from other donors' samples. Each CDR3 is given with its conserved first and last residue. The D gene is left open where the match is weak. Only part of the rows carry a size: once, few, many, or a class if the clone is expanded.

v_call	d_call	clone_size	j_call	cdr3_nt	cdr3_aa
TRBV7-2	.	.	TRBJ1-1	TGTGCCAGCAGCTTACAATTTTTGGCTGAAGCTTTCTTT	CASSLQFLAEAFF
TRBV6-2/TRBV6-3	.	few	TRBJ2-7	TGTGCCAGCAGACGACCGAAAAATGTGGGCTACGAGCAGTACTTC	CASRRPKNVGYEQYF
TRBV4-1	.	.	TRBJ2-7	TGCGCCAGCAGCCAAGAAATGGGAGGACCCTACGAGCAGTACTTC	CASSQEMGGPYEQYF
TRBV5-4	.	few	TRBJ2-7	TGTGCCAGCAGCTTCGGGACTGAAGAGCAGTACTTC	CASSFGTEEQYF
TRBV6-5	TRBD2	.	TRBJ2-3	TGTGCCAGCAGTTACGAGCGGGGGGACCCATCTAGCACAGATACGCAGTATTTT	CASSYERGDPSSTDTQYF
TRBV7-8	.	many	TRBJ2-7	TGTGCCAGCGGCGGAACCTACGAGCAGTACTTC	CASGGTYEQYF
TRBV6-6	TRBD1	.	TRBJ2-1	TGTGCCAGCAGTGACTACAGGGGGCGGTACAATGAGCGGTTCTTC	CASSDYRGRYNERFF
TRBV12-5	.	few	TRBJ1-5	TGTGCTAGTGGTTTGGTACCAGGGATAGGGCAGCCCCAGCATTTT	CASGLVPGIGQPQHF
TRBV5-6	.	once	TRBJ2-7	TGTGCCAGCAGCCTGGGTCTTGGGGCCGAGCAGTACTTC	CASSLGLGAEQYF
TRBV7-2	TRBD2	.	TRBJ2-1	TGTGCCAGCAGCAATCCCCCCGGGACTAGCGGGAGGAGCTCCTACAATGAGCAGTTCTTC	CASSNPPGTSGRSSYNEQFF
TRBV7-9	.	few	TRBJ2-6	TGTGCCAGCAGCCAGGGTCTGGGATCCTCTGGGGCCAACGTCCTGACTTTC	CASSQGLGSSGANVLTF